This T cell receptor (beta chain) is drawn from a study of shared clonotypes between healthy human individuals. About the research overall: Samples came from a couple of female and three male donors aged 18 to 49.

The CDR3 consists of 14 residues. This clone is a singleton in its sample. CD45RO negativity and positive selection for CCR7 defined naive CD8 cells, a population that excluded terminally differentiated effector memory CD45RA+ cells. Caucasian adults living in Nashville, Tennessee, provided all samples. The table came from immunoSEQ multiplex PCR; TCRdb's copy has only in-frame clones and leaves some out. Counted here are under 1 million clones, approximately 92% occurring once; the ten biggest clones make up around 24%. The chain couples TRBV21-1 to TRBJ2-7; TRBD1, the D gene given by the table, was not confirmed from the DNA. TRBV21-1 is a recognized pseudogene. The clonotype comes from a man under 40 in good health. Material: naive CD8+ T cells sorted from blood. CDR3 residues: CASSNWDNSYEQYF. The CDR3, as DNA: TGTGCCAGCAGCAACTGGGACAACTCCTACGAGCAGTACTTC.